Below are 19 T cell receptor beta chains sequenced from a single sample in a study of cytomegalovirus exposure and HLA in healthy donors. It was with 60 Vbeta and 13 Jbeta primers that the PCR ran. Method: immunoSEQ multiplex PCR; TCRdb's copy keeps in-frame clones and lacks some. This repertoire shows 150,000 to 200,000 clones, just over 70% found once; its top ten account for 4% to 5%. Material for sequencing was PBMCs. The origin of the receptors is a young man in good health and CMV-seropositive.

The rearrangement joins TRBV19 to TRBJ1-1; 7 bases are shared with TRBD1. Trimming at V came to 4 bases and at J to 1 base, leaving 9 bases not matched to a gene. The CDR3 covers 16 residues. Germline CDR1 and CDR2: LNHDA and SQIVND (reference sequence). In DNA form, the CDR3 reads TGTGCCAGTAGTACCCGCTCGGGACAGCCGAACACTGAAGCTTTCTTT. This codes for CASSTRSGQPNTEAFF.

This chain links TRBV5-1 with TRBJ1-1, with 10 nucleotides matching TRBD1. V lost 4 bases to trimming and J lost 1 base; unmatched junction nucleotides: 7. Germline values: CDR1 SGHRS, CDR2 YFSETQ. The CDR3 loop spans 16 amino acids. DNA of the CDR3: TGCGCCAGCAGCCACGACAGGGGGCAGGCGAACACTGAAGCTTTCTTT. It is translated as CASSHDRGQANTEAFF.

Only a few counts were recorded for this clone. The same CDR3 is also encoded by other DNA sequences in this sample. This chain links TRBV30 with TRBJ1-1; D uncertain. The CDR3 is 13 residues long. Germline V gene data show CDR1 as GTSNPN and CDR2 as SVGIG (reference sequence). The V end was cut by 0 bases, the J end by 0 bases, with 5 bases between. The CDR3 DNA follows: TGTGCCTGGAGTGTGTCAGTGAACACTGAAGCTTTCTTT. It yields the protein CAWSVSVNTEAFF.

This clone was seen a single time. The chain couples TRBV6-4 to TRBJ1-1; TRBD1 might be the D (5 bases). Germline lookup yields CDR1 MRHNA and CDR2 SNTAGT. Trimming shortened V by 6 bases and J by 1 base, and 9 bases separated the two germline ends. The CDR3 has 13 residues. As DNA, the CDR3 is TGTGCCAGCAGCCAGGGCTGGAACACTGAAGCTTTCTTT. Translated: CASSQGWNTEAFF.

The V and J genes are TRBV2 and TRBJ2-3, with 9 bases aligning to TRBD1. Losses at the gene ends were 4 bases for V and 1 base for J; bases not matched to a gene: 6. The CDR3 extends over 16 amino acids. CDR1 and CDR2 (germline): SNHLY, FYNNEI. CDR3 in DNA: TGTGCCAGCAGTGGCCGGGACAGGGTGGGCACAGATACGCAGTATTTT. Translating it yields CASSGRDRVGTDTQYF.

V is TRBV5-1 and J is TRBJ2-5; 9 nucleotides line up with TRBD2. V shed 3 bases and J 4 bases; nucleotides not matched to a gene: 4. This CDR3 spans 14 amino acids. The germline V gene has CDR1 SGHRS and CDR2 YFSETQ. The CDR3 nucleotides read TGCGCCAGCAGCTCTATAGCGGGAGTAGAGACCCAGTACTTC. It codes for CASSSIAGVETQYF. The complete variable domain, with remaining parts taken from reference TRBV5-1 and TRBJ2-5, reads KAGVTQTPRYLIKTRGQQVTLSCSPISGHRSVSWYQQTPGQGLQFLFEYFSETQRNKGNFPGRFSGRQFSNSRSEMNVSTLELGDSALYLCASSSIAGVETQYFGPGTRLLVL.

The chain links TRBV10-2 to TRBJ2-1; 10 bases are a match to TRBD2. Trimming removed 7 bases from V and 7 bases from J; junction bases left unmatched: 16. The CDR3 totals 17 residues. Looked up from germline, CDR1 is WSHSY and CDR2 is SAAADI. This CDR3 reads CASTPVPTSGFQNEQFF. Written as DNA, the CDR3 is TGCGCCAGCACCCCAGTCCCGACTAGCGGGTTTCAAAATGAGCAGTTCTTC.

This clone was recorded a few times. CDR3 nucleotides: TGTGCCAGCAGCGTAGGGGTAGCGGGGGGGCCAGAGACCCAGTACTTC. Protein product: CASSVGVAGGPETQYF. The rearrangement joins TRBV9 to TRBJ2-5, with 11 bases matching TRBD2. The J segment lost 4 bases and the V segment lost 0 bases, leaving 5 bases of the junction unmatched. This CDR3 has 16 amino acids. The V gene's germline CDR1 is SGDLS and CDR2 YYNGEE.

The chain combines TRBV4-1 with TRBJ2-1; 9 bases agree with TRBD1. Germline V gene data show CDR1 as MGHRA and CDR2 as YSYEKL. The CDR3 totals 15 residues. The trim removed 4 bases at V and 7 bases at J, leaving 8 bases unmatched. The CDR3 bases are TGCGCCAGCAGCCCTAACCCACAGGGGGCTAATGAGCAGTTCTTC. Translated, it gives CASSPNPQGANEQFF.

The V gene is TRBV30, the J gene TRBJ1-6, with 10 bases identical to TRBD1. The V and J ends lost 3 bases and 2 bases, in that order; junction bases with no gene match: 13. The CDR3 loop spans 19 amino acids. CDR1 and CDR2 from the germline V gene are GTSNPN and SVGIG (reference sequence). The CDR3 region is CAWSQKRDRGGPYNSPLHF. The DNA for the CDR3 is TGTGCCTGGAGCCAAAAGCGGGACAGGGGCGGCCCCTATAATTCACCCCTCCACTTT.

This clone has only a few counts. V gene TRBV6-1 combines with J gene TRBJ1-1, with 7 bases fitting TRBD1. With V trimmed by 0 bases and J by 2 bases, 9 bases remained unmatched. The germline V gene encodes CDR1 MNHNS and CDR2 SASEGT. The CDR3 runs to 17 residues. CDR3 sequence reads: CASSEAIGTDLNTEAFF. The CDR3 DNA is TGTGCCAGCAGTGAAGCGATTGGGACAGACCTAAACACTGAAGCTTTCTTT.

As DNA, the CDR3 is TGTGCCAGCCACTCGGGACAGGGTCGTGGCTACACCTTC. Amino acid sequence: CASHSGQGRGYTF. V gene TRBV27 combines with J gene TRBJ1-2; 9 bases line up with TRBD1. V lost 8 bases to trimming and J lost 7 bases; unmatched junction nucleotides: 8. CDR3 length: 13 residues. The V gene's germline CDR1 is MNHEY and CDR2 SMNVEV (reference sequence).

The chain uses TRBV28 and TRBJ2-5; 7 bases are shared with TRBD2. Germline CDR1 and CDR2: MDHEN and SYDVKM. J was trimmed by 7 bases and V by 3 bases; bases with no gene match: 14. The CDR3 sequence is 16 residues long. CDR3 in DNA: TGTGCCAGCAGTTTCGGGAAGGGAGGGACCATCGGGACCCAGTACTTC. Translating it yields CASSFGKGGTIGTQYF.

The gene calls are TRBV6-6 and TRBJ1-3; possible D gene TRBD1, 6 bases. The ends were cut back, 0 bases at V and 2 bases at J, with 11 bases in the middle. CDR1 and CDR2 (germline): MNHNY, SVGAGI (reference sequence). The CDR3 length is 16 residues. This CDR3 is CASSYSVQGTGNTIYF. CDR3 in DNA: TGTGCCAGCAGTTACTCGGTACAGGGCACTGGAAACACCATATATTTT.

V is TRBV5-6 and J is TRBJ2-1; possible D gene TRBD2, 7 bases. The germline gives CDR1 SGHDT, CDR2 YYEEEE. Trimming removed 7 bases from V and 6 bases from J, with 8 bases in between. The length of the CDR3 is 11 residues. The CDR3 reads CASGGANEQFF. The CDR3 bases are TGTGCCAGCGGGGGGGCCAATGAGCAGTTCTTC.

The chain links TRBV30 to TRBJ1-2, with a weak D call TRBD1 (5 bases). CDR1 GTSNPN and CDR2 SVGIG come from the germline V gene (reference sequence). Trimming removed 3 bases from V and 5 bases from J, with 13 bases in between. This CDR3 contains 13 residues. In DNA form, the CDR3 reads TGTGCCTGGAGCCTACAGGCGGGGTATGGCTACACCTTC. It yields the protein CAWSLQAGYGYTF.

This clone appeared a few times. The V and J genes are TRBV11-3 and TRBJ2-1, with 11 bases fitting TRBD2. V shed 1 base and J 8 bases; nucleotides not matched to a gene: 7. The CDR3 length is 16 residues. CDR1 and CDR2 (germline): SGHNT, YENEEA. The DNA for the CDR3 is TGTGCCAGCAGCTTAGTCGGGACTAGCGGTGGGGATGAGCAGTTCTTC. It translates to CASSLVGTSGGDEQFF.

This clone was seen only a few times. This chain connects TRBV27 to TRBJ1-5; 8 positions agree with TRBD1. The CDR3 has 16 amino acids. The V segment lost 5 bases and the J segment 0 bases; nucleotides outside the gene matches: 6. CDR1 and CDR2 (germline): MNHEY, SMNVEV (reference sequence). CDR3 in amino acids: CASSKAGQGSNQPQHF. The CDR3, as DNA: TGTGCCAGCAGTAAGGCCGGACAGGGTAGCAATCAGCCCCAGCATTTT.

V is TRBV7-2 and J is TRBJ2-5, with TRBD2 matching over 8 bases. This CDR3 region has 14 residues. The junction had 1 base not matched to a gene; V was cut back by 3 bases and J by 1 base. CDR1 SGHTA and CDR2 FQGNSA come from the germline V gene. CDR3 nucleotide sequence: TGTGCCAGCAGCTTTAGCGGGACCCAAGAGACCCAGTACTTC. Its translation: CASSFSGTQETQYF. The full variable domain, in which reference TRBV7-2 and TRBJ2-5 provide the parts outside the CDR3, is GAGVSQSPSNKVTEKGKDVELRCDPISGHTALYWYRQSLGQGLEFLIYFQGNSAPDKSGLPSDRFSAERTGGSVSTLTIQRTQQEDSAVYLCASSFSGTQETQYFGPGTRLLVL.